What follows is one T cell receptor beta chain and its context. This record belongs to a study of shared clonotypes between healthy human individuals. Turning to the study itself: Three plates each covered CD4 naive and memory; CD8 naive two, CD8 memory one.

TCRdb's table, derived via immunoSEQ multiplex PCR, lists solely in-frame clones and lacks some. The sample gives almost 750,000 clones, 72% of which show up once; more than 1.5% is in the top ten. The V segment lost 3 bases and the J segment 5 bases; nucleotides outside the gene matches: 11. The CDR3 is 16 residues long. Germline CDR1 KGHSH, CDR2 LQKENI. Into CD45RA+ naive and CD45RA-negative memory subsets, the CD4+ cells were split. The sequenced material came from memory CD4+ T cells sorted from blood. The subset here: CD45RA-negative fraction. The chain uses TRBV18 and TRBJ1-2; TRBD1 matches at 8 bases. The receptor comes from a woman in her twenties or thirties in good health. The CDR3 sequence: CASSPQMQGTGYGYTF. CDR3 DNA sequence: TGTGCCAGCTCACCTCAGATGCAGGGGACAGGATATGGCTACACCTTC.